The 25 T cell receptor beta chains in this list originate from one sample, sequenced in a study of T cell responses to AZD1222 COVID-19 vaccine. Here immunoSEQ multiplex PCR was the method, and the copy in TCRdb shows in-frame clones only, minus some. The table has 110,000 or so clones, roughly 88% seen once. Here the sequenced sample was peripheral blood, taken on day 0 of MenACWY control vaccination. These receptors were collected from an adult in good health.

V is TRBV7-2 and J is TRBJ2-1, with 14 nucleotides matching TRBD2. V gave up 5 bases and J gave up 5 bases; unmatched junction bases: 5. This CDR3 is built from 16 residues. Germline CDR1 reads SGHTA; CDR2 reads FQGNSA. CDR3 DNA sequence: TGTGCCAGCAGCCTGACTAGCGGGGGGGCCCACAATGAGCAGTTCTTC. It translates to CASSLTSGGAHNEQFF.

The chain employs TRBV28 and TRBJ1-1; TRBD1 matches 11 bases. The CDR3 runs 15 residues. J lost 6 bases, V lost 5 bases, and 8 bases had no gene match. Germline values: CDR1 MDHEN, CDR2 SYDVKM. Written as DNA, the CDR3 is TGTGCCAGCAGTCTACCCCGGACAGGGGGCGCTGAAGCTTTCTTT. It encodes CASSLPRTGGAEAFF.

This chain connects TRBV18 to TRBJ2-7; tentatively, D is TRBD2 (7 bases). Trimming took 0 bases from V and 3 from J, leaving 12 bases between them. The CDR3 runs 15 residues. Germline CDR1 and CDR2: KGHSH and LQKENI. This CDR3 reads CASSPPNREGYEQYF. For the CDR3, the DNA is TGTGCCAGCTCACCACCGAACAGGGAGGGCTACGAGCAGTACTTC.

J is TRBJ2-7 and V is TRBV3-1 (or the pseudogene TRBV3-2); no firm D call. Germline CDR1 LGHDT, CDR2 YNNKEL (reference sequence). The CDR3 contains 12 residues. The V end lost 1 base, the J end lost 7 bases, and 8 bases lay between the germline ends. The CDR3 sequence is CASSQGRGEQYF. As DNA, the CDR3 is TGTGCCAGCAGCCAAGGCCGTGGGGAGCAGTACTTC.

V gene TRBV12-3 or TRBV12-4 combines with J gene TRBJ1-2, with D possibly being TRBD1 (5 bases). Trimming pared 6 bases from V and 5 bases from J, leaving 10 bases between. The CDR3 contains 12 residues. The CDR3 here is CASSPSGYGYTF. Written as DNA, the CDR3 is TGTGCCAGCAGCCCGTCAGGGTATGGCTACACCTTC.

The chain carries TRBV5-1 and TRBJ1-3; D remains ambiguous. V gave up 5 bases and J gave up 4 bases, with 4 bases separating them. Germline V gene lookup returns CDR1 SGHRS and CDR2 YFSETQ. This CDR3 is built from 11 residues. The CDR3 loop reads CASREGNTIYF. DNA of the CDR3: TGCGCCAGCAGGGAGGGAAACACCATATATTTT.

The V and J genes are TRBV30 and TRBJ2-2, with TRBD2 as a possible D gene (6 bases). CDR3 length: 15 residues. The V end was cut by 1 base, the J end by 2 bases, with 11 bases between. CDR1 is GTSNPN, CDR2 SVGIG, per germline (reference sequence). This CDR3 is CAWSEGRSNTGELFF. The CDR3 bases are TGTGCCTGGAGTGAGGGGAGGTCCAACACCGGGGAGCTGTTTTTT.

In DNA form, the CDR3 reads TGTGCCAGCAGTTACTCATTTGGCAGGGCAGGGACTAGCGATCATGAGCAGTTCTTC. Protein product: CASSYSFGRAGTSDHEQFF. The rearrangement links TRBV6-2 or TRBV6-3 to TRBJ2-1; 10 bases fit TRBD2. J lost 8 bases, V lost 0 bases, and 16 bases had no gene match. The CDR3 contains 19 residues. Germline CDR1 MNHEY, CDR2 SVGEGT.

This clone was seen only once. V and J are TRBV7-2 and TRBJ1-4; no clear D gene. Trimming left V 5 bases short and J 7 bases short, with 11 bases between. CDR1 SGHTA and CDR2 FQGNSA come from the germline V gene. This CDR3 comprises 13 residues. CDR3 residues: CASSPYKGEKLFF. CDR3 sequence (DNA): TGTGCCAGCAGCCCCTACAAGGGTGAAAAACTGTTTTTT.

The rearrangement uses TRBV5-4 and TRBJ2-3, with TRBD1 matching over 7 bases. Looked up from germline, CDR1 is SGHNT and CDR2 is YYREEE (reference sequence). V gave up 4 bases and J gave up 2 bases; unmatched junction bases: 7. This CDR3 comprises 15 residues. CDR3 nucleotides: TGTGCCAGCAGCACCAAACAGGGGACCACAGATACGCAGTATTTT. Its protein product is CASSTKQGTTDTQYF.

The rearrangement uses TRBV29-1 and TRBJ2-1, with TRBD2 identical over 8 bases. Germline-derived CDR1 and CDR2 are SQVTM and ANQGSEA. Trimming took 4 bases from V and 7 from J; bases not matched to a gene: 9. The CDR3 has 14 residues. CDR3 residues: CSVGATGGRNEQFF. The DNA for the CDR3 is TGCAGCGTTGGCGCTACGGGGGGGCGAAATGAGCAGTTCTTC.

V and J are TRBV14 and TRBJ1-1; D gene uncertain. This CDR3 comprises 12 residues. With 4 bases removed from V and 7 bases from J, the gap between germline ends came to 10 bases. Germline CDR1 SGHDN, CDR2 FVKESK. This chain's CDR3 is CASSPSGGEAFF. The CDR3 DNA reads TGTGCCAGCAGCCCCTCGGGTGGTGAAGCTTTCTTT.

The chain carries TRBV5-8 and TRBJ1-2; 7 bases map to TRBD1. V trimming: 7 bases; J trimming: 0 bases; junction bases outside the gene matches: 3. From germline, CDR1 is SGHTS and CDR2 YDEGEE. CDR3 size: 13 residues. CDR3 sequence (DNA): TGTGCCAGCGACAGGGTTCCTAACTATGGCTACACCTTC. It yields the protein CASDRVPNYGYTF.

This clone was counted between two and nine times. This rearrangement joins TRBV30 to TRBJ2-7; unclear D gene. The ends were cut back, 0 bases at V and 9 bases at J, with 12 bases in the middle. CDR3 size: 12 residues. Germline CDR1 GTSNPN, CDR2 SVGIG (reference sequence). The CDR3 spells CAWSVQRSVQYF. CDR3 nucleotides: TGTGCCTGGAGTGTTCAAAGGAGTGTGCAGTACTTC.

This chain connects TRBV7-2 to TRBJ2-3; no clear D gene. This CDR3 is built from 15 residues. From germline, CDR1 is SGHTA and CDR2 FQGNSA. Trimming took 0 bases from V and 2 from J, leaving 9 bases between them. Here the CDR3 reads CASSLAGNPTDTQYF. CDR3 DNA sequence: TGTGCCAGCAGCTTAGCGGGGAACCCCACAGATACGCAGTATTTT.

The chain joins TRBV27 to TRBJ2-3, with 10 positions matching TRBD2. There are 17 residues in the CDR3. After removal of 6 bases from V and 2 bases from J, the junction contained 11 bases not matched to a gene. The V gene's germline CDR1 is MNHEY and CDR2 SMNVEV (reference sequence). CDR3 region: CASRRGGGTSVTDTQYF. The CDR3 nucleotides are TGTGCCAGCAGGAGGGGGGGCGGGACTAGCGTCACAGATACGCAGTATTTT.

The chain's CDR3 is CASSDSDQPQHF. In DNA, the CDR3 is TGTGCCAGCAGTGATAGTGATCAGCCCCAGCATTTT. The chain combines TRBV6-1 with TRBJ1-5, with no clear D. The V and J ends lost 3 bases and 5 bases respectively, with 5 bases between them. There are 12 residues in the CDR3. CDR1 and CDR2 from the germline V gene are MNHNS and SASEGT.

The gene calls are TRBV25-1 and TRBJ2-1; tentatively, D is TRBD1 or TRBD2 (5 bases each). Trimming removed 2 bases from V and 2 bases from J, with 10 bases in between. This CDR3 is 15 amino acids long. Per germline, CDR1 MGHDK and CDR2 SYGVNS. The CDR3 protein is CASSEIRGPYNEQFF. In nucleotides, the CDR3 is TGTGCCAGCAGTGAAATCCGGGGCCCCTACAATGAGCAGTTCTTC. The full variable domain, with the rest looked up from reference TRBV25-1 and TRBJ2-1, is EADIYQTPRYLVIGTGKKITLECSQTMGHDKMYWYQQDPGMELHLIHYSYGVNSTEKGDLSSESTVSRIRTEHFPLTLESARPSHTSQYLCASSEIRGPYNEQFFGPGTRLTVL.

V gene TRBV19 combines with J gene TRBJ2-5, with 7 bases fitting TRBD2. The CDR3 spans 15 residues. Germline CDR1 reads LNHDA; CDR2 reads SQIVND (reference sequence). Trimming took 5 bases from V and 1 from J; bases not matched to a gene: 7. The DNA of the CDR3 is TGTGCCAGTAGTCTCGGAGCGGGAACCCAAGAGACCCAGTACTTC. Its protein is CASSLGAGTQETQYF.

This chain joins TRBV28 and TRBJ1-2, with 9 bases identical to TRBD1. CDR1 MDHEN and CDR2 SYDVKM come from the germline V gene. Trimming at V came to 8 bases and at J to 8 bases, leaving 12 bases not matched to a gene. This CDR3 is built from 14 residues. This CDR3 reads CASCDPGTGKGYTF. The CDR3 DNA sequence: TGTGCCAGCTGTGACCCCGGGACAGGGAAAGGCTACACCTTC.

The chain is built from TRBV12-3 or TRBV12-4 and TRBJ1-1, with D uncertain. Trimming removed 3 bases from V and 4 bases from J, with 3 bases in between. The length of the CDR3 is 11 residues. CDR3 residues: CASSFGTEAFF. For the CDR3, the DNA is TGTGCCAGCAGTTTTGGCACTGAAGCTTTCTTT.

This chain's CDR3 is CASRLTGTGSGNTIYF. The CDR3 DNA sequence: TGTGCCAGCAGGCTCACCGGGACAGGCTCTGGAAACACCATATATTTT. The chain employs TRBV28 and TRBJ1-3; TRBD1 agrees at 8 bases. V trimming: 6 bases; J trimming: 0 bases; junction bases outside the gene matches: 7. Germline V gives CDR1 MDHEN, CDR2 SYDVKM. The CDR3 totals 16 residues.

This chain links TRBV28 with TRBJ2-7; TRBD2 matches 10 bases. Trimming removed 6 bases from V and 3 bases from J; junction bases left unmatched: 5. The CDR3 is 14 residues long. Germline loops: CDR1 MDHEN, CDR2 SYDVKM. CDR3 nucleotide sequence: TGTGCCAGCAGACCGGAGCGGGGGGGCTACGAGCAGTACTTC. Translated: CASRPERGGYEQYF.

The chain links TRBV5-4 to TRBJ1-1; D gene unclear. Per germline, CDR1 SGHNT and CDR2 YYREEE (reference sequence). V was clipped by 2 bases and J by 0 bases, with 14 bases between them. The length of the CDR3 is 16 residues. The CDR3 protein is CASSFGLQKMNTEAFF. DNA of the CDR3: TGTGCCAGCAGCTTTGGGTTACAGAAGATGAACACTGAAGCTTTCTTT.

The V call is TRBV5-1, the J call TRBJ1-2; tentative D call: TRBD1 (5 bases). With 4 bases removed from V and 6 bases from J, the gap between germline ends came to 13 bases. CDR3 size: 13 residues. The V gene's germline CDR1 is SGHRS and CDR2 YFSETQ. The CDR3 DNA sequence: TGCGCCAGCAGCCCGCGTGGGGGGGATGGCTACACCTTC. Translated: CASSPRGGDGYTF.